The 31 T cell receptor beta chains reported below all come from one sample, sequenced in a study of blood T cell repertoires in COVID-19. TCRdb's table, derived via immunoSEQ multiplex PCR, lists solely in-frame clones and lacks some. Of fewer than 350,000 clones in the sample, under 90% were seen once. Sequencing was done on a sample of PBMCs or T cells enriched from blood (not recorded which). Receptor source: a man aged 60-69 years who had recovered from COVID-19.

The V call is TRBV6-2 or TRBV6-3, the J call TRBJ2-5; TRBD2 aligns across 8 bases. This CDR3 contains 17 residues. V was pared by 1 base and J by 5 bases, with 12 bases of the junction left unmatched. CDR1 and CDR2 from the germline V gene are MNHEY and SVGEGT. The CDR3 DNA is TGTGCCAGCAGTTACTACGGACTAGCACTCGACGGGGAGACCCAGTACTTC. It is translated as CASSYYGLALDGETQYF.

This clone was found once. The chain carries TRBV7-2 and TRBJ2-2, with D unclear. This CDR3 is 15 amino acids long. V dropped 1 base and J dropped 7 bases, with 13 bases sitting between them. Germline assignment: CDR1 SGHTA and CDR2 FQGNSA. CDR3 DNA sequence: TGTGCCAGCAGCTTAGTTTTCCTACTGATCGGGGAGCTGTTTTTT. This gives the protein CASSLVFLLIGELFF.

The V gene is TRBV7-6, the J gene TRBJ2-3, with 7 nucleotides matching TRBD1. This CDR3 comprises 14 residues. Germline values: CDR1 SGHVS, CDR2 FNYEAQ. V trimming: 5 bases; J trimming: 6 bases; junction bases outside the gene matches: 8. CDR3 loop: CASSPETGKDTQYF. The CDR3 bases are TGTGCCAGCAGCCCTGAGACAGGGAAGGATACGCAGTATTTT.

CDR3 region: CASSYSSGFRYGYTF. The DNA for the CDR3 is TGTGCCAGCAGTTACTCGTCAGGGTTTCGGTATGGCTACACCTTC. The chain combines TRBV6-5 with TRBJ1-2; D might be TRBD1 (5 bases). The CDR3 has 15 amino acids. From germline, CDR1 is MNHEY and CDR2 SVGAGI. The V end was cut by 0 bases, the J end by 5 bases, with 13 bases between.

V usage is TRBV24-1 and J usage is TRBJ2-1; TRBD2 matches 12 bases. CDR1 is KGHDR, CDR2 SFDVKD, per germline. The CDR3 length is 18 residues. V lost 4 bases, J lost 1 base, and 7 bases stayed unmatched. The CDR3 reads CATSDPMTSGRSYNEQFF. As DNA, the CDR3 is TGTGCCACCAGTGACCCCATGACTAGCGGGAGATCCTACAATGAGCAGTTCTTC.

This sequence joins TRBV28 and TRBJ2-1, with 8 positions matching TRBD2. The CDR3 is made up of 18 amino acids. The junction had 16 bases not matched to a gene; V was cut back by 2 bases and J by 7 bases. Germline-derived CDR1 and CDR2 are MDHEN and SYDVKM. CDR3 coding DNA: TGTGCCAGCAGTTTAAGGCCAGGGAACGGGAGGGCTAGGAATGAGCAGTTCTTC. Its protein is CASSLRPGNGRARNEQFF.

This rearrangement joins TRBV6-4 to TRBJ1-5; a weak D match, TRBD1 (5 bases). CDR3 size: 14 residues. Germline loops: CDR1 MRHNA, CDR2 SNTAGT. Trimming removed 4 bases from V and 6 bases from J, with 13 bases in between. CDR3 sequence: CASSVSAGFQPQHF. CDR3 nucleotides: TGTGCCAGCAGTGTCTCGGCAGGGTTTCAGCCCCAGCATTTT.

The gene calls are TRBV15 and TRBJ1-5; no clear D. Germline V CDR1 and CDR2: LNHNV, YYDKDF (reference sequence). V was cut by 3 bases and J by 5 bases, with 8 bases left in between. The CDR3 extends over 13 amino acids. The CDR3 bases are TGTGCCACCAGCAGTACGGGGTATCAGCCCCAGCATTTT. Amino acid sequence: CATSSTGYQPQHF. The entire variable domain, with the rest obtained from reference TRBV15 and TRBJ1-5, is as follows: DAMVIQNPRYQVTQFGKPVTLSCSQTLNHNVMYWYQQKSSQAPKLLFHYYDKDFNNEADTPDNFQSRRPNTSFCFLDIRSPGLGDTAMYLCATSSTGYQPQHFGDGTRLSIL.

The sample holds a few counts of this clone. This chain uses TRBV29-1 with TRBJ2-7; TRBD1 matches 7 bases. This CDR3 spans 13 amino acids. CDR1 SQVTM and CDR2 ANQGSEA come from the germline V gene. V dropped 3 bases and J dropped 6; count of bases not matched to a gene: 8. The CDR3 nucleotides are TGCAGCGTTGAGGGGACAGTTTTTCCCGAGCAGTACTTC. It specifies CSVEGTVFPEQYF.

This clone was seen a single time. V is TRBV6-5 and J is TRBJ2-7, with D possibly TRBD2 on 6 matching bases. This CDR3 region has 14 residues. CDR1 is MNHEY and CDR2 is SVGAGI in the germline V gene. V was trimmed by 0 bases and J by 7 bases, leaving 13 bases between them. The CDR3 DNA sequence: TGTGCCAGCAGTTACTCGACTAGGGGTGAAGAGCAGTACTTC. This gives the protein CASSYSTRGEEQYF.

This chain links TRBV28 with TRBJ1-1; D might be TRBD1 (6 bases). The CDR3 has 17 amino acids. CDR1 and CDR2 (germline): MDHEN, SYDVKM. The V end was cut by 2 bases, the J end by 1 base, with 17 bases between. CDR3 sequence (DNA): TGTGCCAGCAGTTTAGTTGGTGTTACAGGGTCGAACACTGAAGCTTTCTTT. Translated: CASSLVGVTGSNTEAFF.

A single count supports this clone. The V and J genes are TRBV28 and TRBJ2-3; D not certain. The V gene's germline CDR1 is MDHEN and CDR2 SYDVKM. The CDR3 is made up of 14 amino acids. With 2 bases removed from V and 3 bases from J, the gap between germline ends came to 9 bases. The CDR3 sequence: CASSLPGPTDTQYF. The CDR3 region has the DNA TGTGCCAGCAGTTTACCGGGTCCAACAGATACGCAGTATTTT.

The J gene is TRBJ2-1, the V gene TRBV29-1; tentatively, D is TRBD1 (5 bases). Trimming took off 1 base at V and 0 bases at J, with 10 bases between the two ends. CDR1 is SQVTM and CDR2 is ANQGSEA in the germline V gene. The CDR3 has 15 amino acids. The CDR3 coding sequence is TGCAGCGTTGAAGGTCCAGGGAACTCCTACAATGAGCAGTTCTTC. Translating it yields CSVEGPGNSYNEQFF.

The chain recombines TRBV15 with TRBJ2-5, with D perhaps TRBD1 (6 bases). The CDR3 is 12 residues long. V lost 3 bases and J 7 bases, leaving 9 bases between the germline ends. Germline-derived CDR1 and CDR2 are LNHNV and YYDKDF (reference sequence). The CDR3 DNA follows: TGTGCCACCAGCAGCCTGGACAGGACCCAGTACTTC. It translates to CATSSLDRTQYF.

The V gene is TRBV11-3, the J gene TRBJ2-1; 13 positions agree with TRBD2. J lost 10 bases, V lost 4 bases, and 4 bases had no gene match. The germline CDR1 and CDR2 sequences are SGHNT and YENEEA. The length of the CDR3 is 14 residues. The CDR3 nucleotides are TGTGCCAGCAGCTCGGGACTAGCGGGAAGAGAGCAGTTCTTC. It translates to CASSSGLAGREQFF.

In its sample, this clone was seen once. The chain uses TRBV2 and TRBJ2-3, with a possible D match to TRBD2 (6 bases). V gave up 3 bases and J gave up 5 bases, with 12 bases separating them. CDR1 and CDR2 from the germline V gene are SNHLY and FYNNEI. The length of the CDR3 is 14 residues. The CDR3 sequence is CASSDQGTGDTQYF. The CDR3 DNA reads as TGTGCCAGCAGTGATCAAGGGACTGGAGATACGCAGTATTTT.

The chain has TRBV28 and TRBJ1-2; no definite D call. This CDR3 region has 14 residues. The germline gives CDR1 MDHEN, CDR2 SYDVKM. Trimming left V 6 bases short and J 7 bases short, with 18 bases between. The CDR3 sequence is CASRRFDREGGYTF. Here the CDR3 DNA reads TGTGCCAGCAGAAGATTCGACCGTGAGGGTGGCTACACCTTC.

The gene calls are TRBV14 and TRBJ2-7, with a tentative D call TRBD1 (6 bases). This CDR3 has 15 amino acids. In germline, CDR1 is SGHDN, CDR2 FVKESK. V shed 2 bases and J shed 0 bases, with 11 bases lying between them. As DNA, the CDR3 is TGTGCCAGCAGCCAATCCAGGGGTAGCTCCTACGAGCAGTACTTC. Residues: CASSQSRGSSYEQYF.

V usage is TRBV11-1 and J usage is TRBJ2-7; 7 nucleotides match TRBD1. CDR1 SGHAT and CDR2 FQDESV come from the germline V gene (reference sequence). Losses at the gene ends were 2 bases for V and 4 bases for J; bases not matched to a gene: 5. This CDR3 region has 14 residues. Here the CDR3 reads CASSLSRGIYEQYF. For the CDR3, the DNA is TGTGCCAGCAGCTTAAGCAGGGGGATTTACGAGCAGTACTTC.

Remarks on this clone: The same CDR3 also results from other DNA sequences found in this sample. V and J are TRBV5-1 and TRBJ2-5, with unresolved D. The length of the CDR3 is 14 residues. CDR1 and CDR2 (germline): SGHRS, YFSETQ. V dropped 1 base and J dropped 1 base, with 8 bases sitting between them. CDR3 loop: CASSLSLAQETQYF. The CDR3 DNA sequence: TGCGCCAGCAGCTTGTCTCTGGCCCAAGAGACCCAGTACTTC.

The V call is TRBV7-2, the J call TRBJ2-1; 8 bases line up with TRBD2. The CDR3 sequence is 15 residues long. Germline V CDR1 and CDR2: SGHTA, FQGNSA. Trimming cost V 5 bases and J 8 bases; bases outside gene matches: 11. The CDR3 is CASSLNGLARDEQFF. The CDR3 region has the DNA TGTGCCAGCAGCCTCAACGGACTAGCTCGGGATGAGCAGTTCTTC.

This sequence joins TRBV6-5 and TRBJ2-7; 7 bases fit TRBD1. Germline V gene sequence: CDR1 MNHEY, CDR2 SVGAGI. This CDR3 region has 15 residues. J lost 4 bases, V lost 2 bases, and 8 bases had no gene match. The CDR3 DNA follows: TGTGCCAGCAGTTACACAGCGGACAGGCAATACGAGCAGTACTTC. Protein: CASSYTADRQYEQYF.

CDR3 bases: TGCGCCAGCAGCTCCCGGCTAGGGGCTGATGGCTACACCTTC. It encodes CASSSRLGADGYTF. The chain recombines TRBV5-1 with TRBJ1-2; D might be TRBD1 (5 bases). Germline loops: CDR1 SGHRS, CDR2 YFSETQ. The CDR3 totals 14 residues. The V gene lost 3 bases and the J gene lost 6 bases, with 15 bases spanning the gap.

The J gene is TRBJ2-2, the V gene TRBV14; TRBD2 matches 10 bases. The germline V gene encodes CDR1 SGHDN and CDR2 FVKESK. This CDR3 is built from 17 residues. J was trimmed by 7 bases and V by 1 base; bases with no gene match: 9. The CDR3 reads CASSQGWLAGDIGELFF. In DNA, the CDR3 is TGTGCCAGCAGCCAAGGGTGGCTAGCGGGAGACATCGGGGAGCTGTTTTTT.

This chain connects TRBV7-2 to TRBJ2-5, with unresolved D. Germline V gives CDR1 SGHTA, CDR2 FQGNSA. Between the trimmed V and J ends, which lost 2 bases and 5 bases, there was a span of 9 bases. The CDR3 length is 13 residues. In nucleotides, the CDR3 is TGTGCCAGCAGCTTACGGGTTAGGGAGACCCAGTACTTC. Translated: CASSLRVRETQYF.

The rearrangement links TRBV24-1 to TRBJ2-1, with D possibly TRBD2 on 6 matching bases. V gave up 9 bases and J gave up 1 base, with 12 bases separating them. Germline assignment: CDR1 KGHDR and CDR2 SFDVKD. CDR3 length: 14 amino acids. CDR3: CATAGGGSYNEQFF. The CDR3 DNA is TGTGCCACCGCCGGTGGGGGGTCCTACAATGAGCAGTTCTTC.

This chain links TRBV9 with TRBJ2-7; 9 bases are a match to TRBD2. V lost 0 bases, J lost 7 bases, and 5 bases stayed unmatched. Germline lookup yields CDR1 SGDLS and CDR2 YYNGEE. There are 14 residues in the CDR3. CDR3 sequence (DNA): TGTGCCAGCAGCGTAGGACTACTAGCGGGTGAGCAGTACTTC. Its protein is CASSVGLLAGEQYF.

The chain uses TRBV7-3 and TRBJ2-3; tentatively, D is TRBD2 (5 bases). The CDR3 is 18 residues long. V was shortened by 5 bases and J by 1 base, with 22 bases between the two germline ends. Germline loops: CDR1 SGHTA, CDR2 FQGTGA. The CDR3 sequence is CASSDQRGWTGGTDTQYF. In DNA, the CDR3 is TGTGCCAGCAGCGACCAACGAGGATGGACTGGGGGCACAGATACGCAGTATTTT.

The chain has TRBV7-9 and TRBJ2-1; 8 nucleotides agree with TRBD2. V lost 2 bases, J lost 5 bases, and 11 bases stayed unmatched. CDR1 is SEHNR and CDR2 is FQNEAQ in the germline V gene (reference sequence). The CDR3 contains 17 residues. The CDR3 DNA is TGTGCCAGCAGCTTAAGTATCCCCCCGGGAGGGGACAATGAGCAGTTCTTC. It is translated as CASSLSIPPGGDNEQFF. Full variable domain (rest looked up from reference TRBV7-9 and TRBJ2-1): DTGVSQNPRHKITKRGQNVTFRCDPISEHNRLYWYRQTLGQGPEFLTYFQNEAQLEKSRLLSDRFSAERPKGSFSTLEIQRTEQGDSAMYLCASSLSIPPGGDNEQFFGPGTRLTVL.

V is TRBV21-1 and J is TRBJ2-5; no DNA check was done on the table's D call, TRBD2. TRBV21-1 is marked as a pseudogene. This CDR3 has 21 amino acids. The CDR3 here is CASSMGVDILAGVPRKETQYF. DNA for the CDR3: TGTGCCAGCAGCATGGGGGTTGACATCCTAGCGGGAGTCCCAAGGAAAGAGACCCAGTACTTC.

The genes are TRBV7-6 and TRBJ2-1; 11 bases fit TRBD1. CDR3 length: 15 amino acids. From germline, CDR1 is SGHVS and CDR2 FNYEAQ. V lost 5 bases and J lost 6; bases outside the gene matches: 6. The CDR3 loop is CASSRGTGGSNEQFF. The CDR3 DNA reads TGTGCCAGCAGCCGTGGGACAGGGGGTTCCAATGAGCAGTTCTTC.